This T cell receptor (beta chain) comes out of a study of cytomegalovirus exposure and HLA in healthy donors. With 60 Vbeta and 13 Jbeta primers, the PCR was carried out. Method: immunoSEQ multiplex PCR; TCRdb's copy keeps in-frame clones and lacks some. The sample includes about 130,000 clones, about two thirds of them seen just once. V was pared by 0 bases and J by 0 bases, with 4 bases between. Germline V gene data show CDR1 as SGHDT and CDR2 as YYEEEE. The CDR3 has 13 amino acids. This sequence was found in a human donor in good health. This chain joins TRBV5-6 and TRBJ2-7; D is unresolved. Sequenced sample: PBMCs. The CDR3: CASSLASSYEQYF. CDR3 nucleotide sequence: TGTGCCAGCAGCTTGGCCAGCTCCTACGAGCAGTACTTC.